These 9 T cell receptor beta chains were all obtained from the same sample, sequenced in a study of technical replicates of blood from a handful of donors. The method was immunoSEQ multiplex PCR; TCRdb's version includes in-frame clones alone and lacks a portion of them. The data contain about 62,000 clones, approximately 87% of them singletons. Sequenced material: PBMCs. The receptors stem from a human donor in good health. Some clones in this sample may be carry-over from other donors' samples.

The V gene is TRBV29-1, the J gene TRBJ2-7; a possible D gene is TRBD2 (6 bases). The CDR3 loop spans 13 amino acids. Germline lookup yields CDR1 SQVTM and CDR2 ANQGSEA. V lost 2 bases to trimming and J lost 7 bases, with 15 bases between them. The CDR3 is CSVEMEGSGEQYF. Here the CDR3 DNA reads TGCAGCGTTGAAATGGAGGGTTCAGGGGAGCAGTACTTC.

This chain uses TRBV4-2 with TRBJ2-5; 14 nucleotides line up with TRBD2. Germline CDR1 reads LGHNA; CDR2 reads YNFKEQ. The CDR3 runs to 15 residues. The V segment lost 1 base and the J segment 5 bases; nucleotides outside the gene matches: 0. CDR3: CASSQGTSGGETQYF. The CDR3 nucleotides read TGTGCCAGCAGCCAAGGGACTAGCGGGGGGGAGACCCAGTACTTC.

The J gene is TRBJ2-7, the V gene TRBV29-1, with 9 bases identical to TRBD2. The ends lost 6 bases at V and 3 bases at J; junction bases unmatched: 12. CDR3 length equals 15 residues. Germline CDR1 SQVTM, CDR2 ANQGSEA. The CDR3 loop is CSVAGDSGSLYEQYF. For the CDR3, the DNA is TGCAGCGTCGCCGGGGATAGCGGGAGTCTCTACGAGCAGTACTTC.

The chain combines TRBV2 with TRBJ2-1; 12 bases agree with TRBD2. Losses at the gene ends were 2 bases for V and 8 bases for J; bases not matched to a gene: 4. Per the germline V gene, CDR1 is SNHLY and CDR2 is FYNNEI. The CDR3 spans 15 residues. In nucleotides, the CDR3 is TGTGCCAGCAGTGAAAGGACTAGCGGGAAACATGAGCAGTTCTTC. Protein product: CASSERTSGKHEQFF. Full variable domain (missing parts from reference TRBV2 and TRBJ2-1): EPEVTQTPSHQVTQMGQEVILRCVPISNHLYFYWYRQILGQKVEFLVSFYNNEISEKSEIFDDQFSVERPDGSNFTLKIRSTKLEDSAMYFCASSERTSGKHEQFFGPGTRLTVL.

The rearrangement links TRBV9 to TRBJ2-6, with TRBD2 identical over 7 bases. The CDR3 spans 17 residues. V was pared by 3 bases and J by 1 base, with 7 bases of the junction left unmatched. In germline, CDR1 is SGDLS, CDR2 YYNGEE. The CDR3: CASSATPGGSGANVLTF. CDR3 bases: TGTGCCAGCAGCGCGACCCCCGGGGGGTCTGGGGCCAACGTCCTGACTTTC. The full variable domain, its missing parts supplied by reference TRBV9 and TRBJ2-6, is DSGVTQTPKHLITATGQRVTLRCSPRSGDLSVYWYQQSLDQGLQFLIQYYNGEERAKGNILERFSAQQFPDLHSELNLSSLELGDSALYFCASSATPGGSGANVLTFGAGSRLTVL.

The CDR3 region has the DNA TGTGCCAGCAGCCAACGGGGGGGCCTTGGGGAGACCCAGTACTTC. Amino acids: CASSQRGGLGETQYF. The rearrangement uses TRBV4-2 and TRBJ2-5; 8 nucleotides align to TRBD2. The CDR3 totals 15 residues. Germline CDR1 reads LGHNA; CDR2 reads YNFKEQ. The trim removed 2 bases at V and 5 bases at J, leaving 7 bases unmatched.

The chain uses TRBV19 and TRBJ1-6; TRBD1 aligns across 7 bases. Germline CDR1 and CDR2: LNHDA and SQIVND (reference sequence). This CDR3 has 17 amino acids. The V and J ends lost 5 bases and 3 bases, in that order; junction bases with no gene match: 10. The CDR3 spells CASSSSTGRFYNSPLHF. The CDR3 region has the DNA TGTGCCAGTAGTTCCTCGACAGGGCGCTTCTATAATTCACCCCTCCACTTT.

V and J are TRBV10-3 and TRBJ2-7; a possible D gene is TRBD1 (6 bases). The CDR3 contains 14 residues. CDR1 and CDR2 from the germline V gene are ENHRY and SYGVKD. V was trimmed by 10 bases and J by 2 bases, leaving 18 bases between them. The CDR3 sequence: CATLPTGPTYEQYF. Written as DNA, the CDR3 is TGTGCCACCCTACCGACAGGTCCGACCTACGAGCAGTACTTC.

The V call is TRBV19, the J call TRBJ1-6, with TRBD1 as a possible D gene (6 bases). V was shortened by 1 base and J by 0 bases, with 19 bases between the two germline ends. This CDR3 has 20 amino acids. Germline V gene lookup returns CDR1 LNHDA and CDR2 SQIVND (reference sequence). In DNA form, the CDR3 reads TGTGCCAGTAGTATAGTTTACGGGACACCCAAGAGCTCCTATAATTCACCCCTCCACTTT. This translates into CASSIVYGTPKSSYNSPLHF.